These T cell receptor beta chains were read from a single sample in a study of blood T cell repertoires in COVID-19. This table comes from immunoSEQ multiplex PCR, and its TCRdb copy is limited to in-frame clones, with some not included. The table records about 100,000 clones, roughly 87% of them present only once. The sequencing input was peripheral blood. Every receptor here comes from a man younger than 45 in a cohort sampled during active COVID-19. The CDR3 runs from the conserved cysteine through the conserved F or W. D genes are given only for firm matches. A clone size is listed for some rows: how often the clone was seen (once, few, many), or a class if it is expanded.

TRBJ2-3 | . | . | TRBV10-1 | TGCGCCAGCAGTGACGGCGGTTCGGGGGCAGATACGCAGTATTTT | CASSDGGSGADTQYF
TRBJ1-2 | . | . | TRBV6-6 | TGTGCCAGCAGCTGGACCGGCCCTTCGGACTACTATGGCTACACCTTC | CASSWTGPSDYYGYTF
TRBJ1-6 | . | once | TRBV9 | TGTGCCAGCAGCCCCTCGGACGGGAGTAACTCACCCCTCCACTTT | CASSPSDGSNSPLHF
TRBJ2-5 | TRBD1 | . | TRBV5-1 | TGCGCCAGCAGCTTGGGGGCACAGGGGGTTGTAGAGACCCAGTACTTC | CASSLGAQGVVETQYF
TRBJ2-5 | . | . | TRBV2 | TGTGCCAGCAGTACGACTTCTCAAGAGACCCAGTACTTC | CASSTTSQETQYF
TRBJ1-1 | . | . | TRBV7-8 | TGTGCCAGCAGCTTAGCGGAGGTGAACACTGAAGCTTTCTTT | CASSLAEVNTEAFF
TRBJ2-7 | . | . | TRBV5-5 | TGTGCCAGCAGCTTGTTATTCGGGGAAGCGAGCTCCTACGAGCAGTACTTC | CASSLLFGEASSYEQYF
TRBJ2-7 | TRBD1 | . | TRBV12-3/TRBV12-4 | TGTGCCAGCAGTAAAGGGACAGGATATCAGTACTTC | CASSKGTGYQYF
TRBJ2-7 | TRBD1 | medium-sized | TRBV5-1 | TGCGCCAGCAGTTACACAGGGGGCCCCTACGAGCAGTACTTC | CASSYTGGPYEQYF
TRBJ1-6 | . | . | TRBV19 | TGTGCCAGTCACCACGAGGGTCGGGTACTCTCACCCCTCCACTTT | CASHHEGRVLSPLHF
TRBJ1-2 | TRBD1 | . | TRBV5-6 | TGTGCCAGCAGCTCAACGCGACAGGGGGTATATGGCTACACCTTC | CASSSTRQGVYGYTF
TRBJ1-5 | . | . | TRBV27 | TGTGCCAGCAGTCGGGGAAGAGGTCAGCCCCAGCATTTT | CASSRGRGQPQHF
TRBJ1-2 | . | . | TRBV5-1 | TGCGCCAGCAGTCCCTCGACAGTTAACTATGGCTACACCTTC | CASSPSTVNYGYTF
TRBJ1-2 | TRBD1 | few | TRBV9 | TGTGCCAGCAGCCCGAGACAGGGGCTCGGCTACACCTTC | CASSPRQGLGYTF
TRBJ1-3 | . | . | TRBV30 | TGTGCCTGGAGAATAGTCTTAAACACCATATATTTT | CAWRIVLNTIYF
TRBJ1-2 | . | . | TRBV28 | TGTGCCAGCAGTTTATTGGGGGGAACGCCTAATGGCTACACCTTC | CASSLLGGTPNGYTF
TRBJ2-7 | . | . | TRBV21-1 | TGTGCCAGCAGCAACATCACTAGCGGGGGGAGCGAGCAGTACTTC | CASSNITSGGSEQYF
TRBJ2-1 | TRBD2 | . | TRBV2 | TGTGCCAGCGTTGGGCGGGGGGACAATGAGCAGTTCTTC | CASVGRGDNEQFF
TRBJ2-7 | . | . | TRBV10-3 | TGTGCCATCGGCACAGGGTCCTACGAGCAGTACTTC | CAIGTGSYEQYF
TRBJ1-2 | . | . | TRBV5-4 | TGTGCCAGCAGCTGGGAGAGGACCTATGGCTACACCTTC | CASSWERTYGYTF
TRBJ2-7 | TRBD1 | . | TRBV5-1 | TGCGCCAGCAGCTATTCCGGGACAGAGAATCCCTACGAGCAGTACTTC | CASSYSGTENPYEQYF
TRBJ2-1 | TRBD2 | . | TRBV7-9 | TGTGCCAGCAGCCCCCCAGGCGGGGGGACCTACAATGAGCAGTTCTTC | CASSPPGGGTYNEQFF
TRBJ1-2 | . | . | TRBV4-1 | TGCGCCAGCAGCCAGTTAAGGGGTGGCAGTTCGATGCGGGGCTACACCTTC | CASSQLRGGSSMRGYTF